This T cell receptor beta chain was identified during a study of blood T cell repertoires in COVID-19. The overall study: In each case, the material was cDNA or gDNA derived from T cells, B-cell-depleted T cells, or PBMCs.

Trimming removed 3 bases at V and 3 bases at J, with 11 bases between. The CDR3 loop spans 14 amino acids. Germline V gives CDR1 PRHDT, CDR2 FYEKMQ (reference sequence). In this sample, this clone turned up a few times. In the original analysis: Estimation of nucleated cell counts was performed using reference gene primer amplification. The data were produced by immunoSEQ multiplex PCR, yet TCRdb's version contains in-frame clones alone and is incomplete. That table gives V, J and clone size, and the DNA gave D and trimming. The sample gives about 180,000 clones, roughly 85% of which show up once; about 9.7% is in the top ten.

Sequencing was performed on peripheral blood. The receptor was derived from a man aged 50 to 60 with active or convalescent COVID-19. The chain is built from TRBV13 and TRBJ1-2; D not resolved. CDR3 DNA sequence: TGTGCCAGCAGCTTGATGGCGGAACACTATGGCTACACCTTC. This encodes CASSLMAEHYGYTF.